This TCR beta chain was sequenced for a study of response to subunit inactivated influenza vaccine. This clonotype has just a few counts. Its antigen is not identified. V gave up 5 bases and J gave up 2 bases; unmatched junction bases: 5. The CDR3 has 15 residues. The germline gives CDR1 SGHTA, CDR2 FQGNSA. Notes on the study in general: Seasonal influenza vaccination, on each occasion, was suggested by the authors to recruit few new T cells.

TCRdb re-called the RT-PCR reads through MiXCR, storing one row per CDR3 protein. Of 450,000 to 500,000 distinct CDR3 sequences listed, 9.5% to 12% were seen once; the top ten hold approximately 12%. This receptor was taken from a middle-aged man who received an inactivated influenza vaccine. The sample in question was PBMCs from blood, obtained more than 35 days after vaccination. This chain links TRBV7-2 with TRBJ2-1, with 8 bases aligning to TRBD2. The CDR3 DNA reads TGTGCCAGCAGCGCGAGCGGGGGTGCCTACAATGAGCAGTTCTTC. Translation gives CASSASGGAYNEQFF.